The T cell receptor beta chain described here comes from a study of blood T cell repertoires in COVID-19. Overall study context: The United States, Italy and Spain provided the acute and convalescent COVID-19 samples. T cells, B-cell-depleted T cells, or PBMCs supplied cDNA or gDNA.

As processed by the authors: For nucleated cells, counts were estimated from reference gene primer amplification. Clones were read by immunoSEQ multiplex PCR, and TCRdb kept only the in-frame ones, dropping some. V and J calls and clone size are copied from that table; D and trimming were computed from the DNA. The sample has roughly 200,000 clones; approximately 84% are singletons. The CDR3 has 11 residues. The V gene's germline CDR1 is SNHLY and CDR2 FYNNEI. The germline V and J ends were trimmed by 10 bases and 5 bases, with 11 bases remaining between them. The receptor comes from an elderly man with acute or convalescent COVID-19. The sample taken for sequencing was peripheral blood. This chain links TRBV2 with TRBJ2-5, with D unclear. The CDR3 DNA sequence: TGTGCCACCTCCCTCGAGGAGACCCAGTACTTC. The encoded protein is CATSLEETQYF.